This T cell receptor (beta chain) appears in the sequencing data of a study of CD8 T cells in Susac syndrome. The CDR3 is 15 amino acids. CDR1 MNHEY and CDR2 SMNVEV come from the germline V gene (reference sequence). The germline V and J ends were trimmed by 6 bases and 5 bases, with 19 bases remaining between them. Reverse transcription of about 0.45 to 1 ug RNA was performed with random hexamers. Amplification of TCR beta CDR3 across 54 Vbeta and 13 Jbeta was performed with immunoSEQ multiplex PCR. TCRdb re-derived calls from the immunoSEQ multiplex PCR reads in MiXCR, one entry per CDR3 protein. This sample yields about 300,000 distinct CDR3 sequences, of which about 91% are seen a single time; over 0.065% belongs to the top ten.

Sequencing was done on a sample of CD4+ T cells from PBMCs. The V and J genes are TRBV27 and TRBJ1-1; tentatively, D is TRBD1 (5 bases). This TCR derives from a human donor with multiple sclerosis. This CDR3 is CASSLKRGVKTEAFF. DNA of the CDR3: TGTGCCAGCAGCCTGAAGAGGGGCGTCAAGACTGAAGCTTTCTTT.